These T cell receptor beta chains were read from a single sample in a study of shared clonotypes between healthy human individuals. The table came from immunoSEQ multiplex PCR; TCRdb's copy has only in-frame clones and leaves some out. The table has about 640,000 clones, 72% seen once; the top ten hold under 2%. The sequenced sample consisted of memory CD4+ T cells sorted from blood. The receptors were sampled from a young woman in good health. CDR3s include the opening cysteine and the closing phenylalanine or tryptophan. Fields, in order: V gene, clone size, D gene, J gene, CDR3 DNA, CDR3 protein. The D gene is left open where the match is weak. Not all rows give a size; the values are once, few, many and, for expanded clones, a class.

TRBV29-1,many,.,TRBJ2-3,TGCAGCGTTGACGCCGGCTCAGGGGGGGAGGGCCTGTCAGATACGCAGTATTTT,CSVDAGSGGEGLSDTQYF
TRBV6-5,.,.,TRBJ1-1,TGTGCCAGCAGTCTCCGAGGGGTATTCACTGAAGCTTTCTTT,CASSLRGVFTEAFF
TRBV7-2,few,.,TRBJ1-5,TGTGCCAGCAGCTACCAGGATCAGCCCCAGCATTTT,CASSYQDQPQHF
TRBV18,few,TRBD1,TRBJ1-2,TGTGCCAGCTCACCGGTTCGGGACAGCTATGGCTACACCTTC,CASSPVRDSYGYTF
TRBV7-7,.,TRBD2,TRBJ2-1,TGTGCCAGCAGCTTAGTAGGTCCTAGCGGGGCCTACAATGAGCAGTTCTTC,CASSLVGPSGAYNEQFF
TRBV5-1,.,TRBD1,TRBJ1-1,TGCGCCAGCAGCTTGGAACCGGACAGGTACATGAACACTGAAGCTTTCTTT,CASSLEPDRYMNTEAFF
TRBV28,.,.,TRBJ2-7,TGTGCCAGCACATTGCACATCTCCACGGGGGAGCAGTACTTC,CASTLHISTGEQYF
TRBV6-5,few,.,TRBJ1-1,TGTGCCAGCACGGGACGGTCGAACACTGAAGCTTTCTTT,CASTGRSNTEAFF
TRBV5-4,.,.,TRBJ2-2,TGTGCCAGCAGCTTGGGGGGCGGTAAGGACACCGGGGAGCTGTTTTTT,CASSLGGGKDTGELFF
TRBV9,.,.,TRBJ2-3,TGTGCCAGCAGCGTAGTCGGGAGAGTCACAGATACGCAGTATTTT,CASSVVGRVTDTQYF
TRBV5-1,few,.,TRBJ2-5,TGCGCCAGCACCCCGGGAAGGGGCGCTGAGACCCAGTACTTC,CASTPGRGAETQYF
TRBV5-1,few,.,TRBJ2-5,TGCGCCAGCAGCTTGCGAGGGGAAGAGACCCAGTACTTC,CASSLRGEETQYF
TRBV15,many,TRBD1,TRBJ1-1,TGTGCCACCAGCAGAATACTGACAGGGGCTATGAACACTGAAGCTTTCTTT,CATSRILTGAMNTEAFF
TRBV28,.,.,TRBJ1-2,TGTGCCAGCACCCTAGGCGGGGTGAAGGGCTACACCTTC,CASTLGGVKGYTF
TRBV7-3,few,.,TRBJ2-2,TGTGCCACCGCCGATCTGGGGGCAGACACCGGGGAGCTGTTTTTT,CATADLGADTGELFF
TRBV27,few,.,TRBJ1-2,TGTGCCAGCAGTTTATCATACGGAGGCTTATCATATGGCTACACCTTC,CASSLSYGGLSYGYTF
TRBV5-8,.,.,TRBJ1-2,TGTGCCAGCAGCCAAGCGTCGGCGACAGGCTATGGCTACACCTTC,CASSQASATGYGYTF
TRBV11-1,.,.,TRBJ2-3,TGTGCCAGCAGACCAAACAGGGGAGGAACCACGCAGTATTTT,CASRPNRGGTTQYF
TRBV19,.,.,TRBJ2-5,TGTGCCAGCAGCTTGCGATTCCAAGAGACCCAGTACTTC,CASSLRFQETQYF
TRBV2,.,.,TRBJ2-2,TGTGCCAGCAGTGCGAAGCGGCTGAACACCGGGGAGCTGTTTTTT,CASSAKRLNTGELFF
TRBV6-1,.,.,TRBJ1-1,TGTGCCAGCACCCCTTTTGCGGCGGGCACTGAAGCTTTCTTT,CASTPFAAGTEAFF
TRBV5-4,.,.,TRBJ1-3,TGTGCCAGCAGCTTGGGCCCCTATGTGGGAAGTGGAAACACCATATATTTT,CASSLGPYVGSGNTIYF
TRBV11-2,.,.,TRBJ2-1,TGTGCCAGCAGCTTACAATCTAGTACCTACAATGAGCAGTTCTTC,CASSLQSSTYNEQFF
TRBV5-1,.,.,TRBJ2-7,TGCGCCAGCAGCTTTTTGAGTGGGGGGTCCTACGAGCAGTACTTC,CASSFLSGGSYEQYF
TRBV2,once,.,TRBJ1-2,TGTGCCAGCAGTGAGGTGGCGGGAACTGGGGGCTACACCTTC,CASSEVAGTGGYTF
TRBV7-9,once,.,TRBJ1-4,TGTGCCAGCAGCTTAGGGCGGCTAGTTAATGAAAAACTGTTTTTT,CASSLGRLVNEKLFF
TRBV19,.,TRBD2,TRBJ2-1,TGTGCCAGTAGTTCACAGACTAGCGGGACCTACAATGAGCAGTTCTTC,CASSSQTSGTYNEQFF
TRBV6-1,.,.,TRBJ2-5,TGTGCCACCACCCGCCGGGCTTCGGAGACCCAGTACTTC,CATTRRASETQYF
TRBV6-5,many,.,TRBJ2-6,TGTGCCAGCAGCTTCTCTTCTGGGGCCAACGTCCTGACTTTC,CASSFSSGANVLTF
TRBV29-1,.,TRBD2,TRBJ2-7,TGCAGCGTTGACGGCCGGGAGGGTTTGGACGAGCAGTACTTC,CSVDGREGLDEQYF
TRBV11-2,many,TRBD2,TRBJ2-7,TGTGCCAGCAGCTTTCTAGCGGTCACCTACGAGCAGTACTTC,CASSFLAVTYEQYF
TRBV7-9,.,TRBD1,TRBJ1-4,TGTGCCAGCAGCTTATTCGGACTCCGGGACAGCCATGAAAAACTGTTTTTT,CASSLFGLRDSHEKLFF